The rows below give T cell receptor beta chains drawn from one sample of a study of blood T cell repertoires in COVID-19. Assay used: immunoSEQ multiplex PCR; TCRdb lists only in-frame clones, some missing. The table includes approximately 200,000 clones, about 95% detected once. The sequencing input was peripheral blood. Receptor source: a man under 40 with COVID-19, enrolled during active disease. The CDR3 runs from the conserved cysteine through the conserved F or W. The D gene is left open where the match is weak. Expanded clones get a size class; other rows say once, few or many, or leave the size out.

>-|-|TRBJ2-1|TRBV25-1
TGTGCCAGCAGTGGGACCGGGAGCTCCTACAATGAGCAGTTCTTC
CASSGTGSSYNEQFF
>-|-|TRBJ1-2|TRBV28
TGTGCCAGCAGTTTGTCCGACAGGACCAACTATGGCTACACCTTC
CASSLSDRTNYGYTF
>-|-|TRBJ2-2|TRBV2
TGTGCCAGCAGTGAAATTGGCGGGGCGATGAACACCGGGGAGCTGTTTTTT
CASSEIGGAMNTGELFF
>-|TRBD2|TRBJ2-1|TRBV29-1
TGCAGCGTATCGGGACTAGCGGGAGGGCTCTCTTCCTACAATGAGCAGTTCTTC
CSVSGLAGGLSSYNEQFF
>once|-|TRBJ1-5|TRBV10-1
TGCGCCAGCAGTCAGGGGCCGAATCAGCCCCAGCATTTT
CASSQGPNQPQHF
>-|TRBD2|TRBJ2-3|TRBV18
TGTGCCAGCTCACCAAGAGCGGGGGGCCAGACAGATACGCAGTATTTT
CASSPRAGGQTDTQYF
>-|-|TRBJ2-2|TRBV7-6
TGTGCCAGCCAAGGATTCGGGGGGCGTGGCCCCGGGGAGCTGTTTTTT
CASQGFGGRGPGELFF
>-|TRBD1|TRBJ2-2|TRBV5-4
TGTGCCAGCAGCTTAGGACAGGGGTATTGGGCCGGGGAGCTGTTTTTT
CASSLGQGYWAGELFF
>-|TRBD2|TRBJ2-1|TRBV27
TGTGCCAGCAGTCCCCAGCGGGGGCCCTACAATGAGCAGTTCTTC
CASSPQRGPYNEQFF
>-|TRBD1|TRBJ1-1|TRBV9
TGTGCCAGCAGCGTAGATCCTGGGACAGCGAACACTGAAGCTTTCTTT
CASSVDPGTANTEAFF
>-|TRBD1|TRBJ1-4|TRBV10-2
TGCGCCAGCAGTGAGCCGGGGACAGGGTATGAAAAACTGTTTTTT
CASSEPGTGYEKLFF
>once|TRBD1|TRBJ2-3|TRBV24-1
TGTGCCACCAGTGATGACAGGGTCAATACGCAGTATTTT
CATSDDRVNTQYF
>-|-|TRBJ1-2|TRBV6-5
TGTGCCAGCAGTCCCCAGGGTTATGGCTACACCTTC
CASSPQGYGYTF
>few|-|TRBJ2-1|TRBV12-2
TGTGCAAGTCGCTCCCCGCGTCTAGCGGGGGGGCCAAATGAGCAGTTCTTC
CASRSPRLAGGPNEQFF
>-|-|TRBJ1-1|TRBV12-3/TRBV12-4
TGTGCCAGCAGCTCCGGCGAGGTTTCAGAAGCTTTCTTT
CASSSGEVSEAFF
>-|-|TRBJ1-6|TRBV6-5
TGTGCCAGCAGTTACCGGTCGGTGGATTCACCCCTCCACTTT
CASSYRSVDSPLHF
>-|-|TRBJ1-6|TRBV5-6
TGTGCCAGCAGCGTGAAAACAGGGCGCTCCTATAATTCACCCCTCCACTTT
CASSVKTGRSYNSPLHF
>-|TRBD1|TRBJ1-1|TRBV10-2
TGCGCCAGCAGTGAGGGACAGGGGGCGCAGATGAACACTGAAGCTTTCTTT
CASSEGQGAQMNTEAFF
>-|-|TRBJ2-2|TRBV9
TGTGCCAGCAGCGTAGTTGGGGGGACCGGGGAGCTGTTTTTT
CASSVVGGTGELFF
>-|TRBD1|TRBJ2-2|TRBV3-1/TRBV3-2
TGTGCCAGCAGCCCGAACGCAGGGGGCTTCACCGGGGAGCTGTTTTTT
CASSPNAGGFTGELFF
>once|-|TRBJ1-1|TRBV6-5
TGTGCCAGCAGTTACGGAGGGGACACTGAAGCTTTCTTT
CASSYGGDTEAFF
>-|TRBD1|TRBJ1-2|TRBV7-3
TGTGCCAGCAGCTTAAATGACAGGACAGGGCAACTCTATGGCTACACCTTC
CASSLNDRTGQLYGYTF
>-|TRBD1|TRBJ1-1|TRBV10-1
TGCGCCAGCAGTAAAACAGGGGTTAACACTGAAGCTTTCTTT
CASSKTGVNTEAFF
>-|TRBD2|TRBJ2-1|TRBV27
TGTGCCAGCAGCCCCCCGCCCTCGCTAGCGGGGGGATACAATGAGCAGTTCTTC
CASSPPPSLAGGYNEQFF
>once|-|TRBJ1-4|TRBV5-5
TGTGCCAGCAGCCTGAACTCGGGTGAAAAACTGTTTTTT
CASSLNSGEKLFF
>once|-|TRBJ1-6|TRBV27
TGTGCCAGCAGTTATGAGGGTTGGAGCCGCTCCTATAATTCACCCCTCCACTTT
CASSYEGWSRSYNSPLHF
>-|-|TRBJ1-1|TRBV27
TGTGCCAGCAGTTTCTTATTGAACACTGAAGCTTTCTTT
CASSFLLNTEAFF
>once|TRBD1|TRBJ2-2|TRBV6-5
TGTGCCAGCAGGCCGAGACAGGGGATTACCGGGGAGCTGTTTTTT
CASRPRQGITGELFF
>-|TRBD2|TRBJ2-7|TRBV7-2
TGTGCCAGCAGCCCCCGGGGGGGCGAGCAGTACTTC
CASSPRGGEQYF
>-|-|TRBJ2-5|TRBV7-3
TGTGCCAGCAGCTACGGACAGCAAGAGACCCAGTACTTC
CASSYGQQETQYF
>-|TRBD1|TRBJ1-2|TRBV6-5
TGTGCCAGCAGTTCCACAGGGGGCGCCGGCTATGGCTACACCTTC
CASSSTGGAGYGYTF
>-|-|TRBJ1-6|TRBV14
TGTGCCAGCAGCCCAATAGGGGCCCCGAATTCACCCCTCCACTTT
CASSPIGAPNSPLHF
>-|-|TRBJ2-6|TRBV19
TGTGCCAGTAGTAAGGGGTACATATCTCTGTCGGCCAACGTCCTGACTTTC
CASSKGYISLSANVLTF
>-|TRBD1|TRBJ2-2|TRBV12-5
TGTGCTAGTGGTTTCGCGAAGACAGGGGGCGACACCGGGGAGCTGTTTTTT
CASGFAKTGGDTGELFF
>-|TRBD1|TRBJ1-5|TRBV4-1
TGCGCCAGCAGCCCGCGGGACAGCCTAAATCAGCCCCAGCATTTT
CASSPRDSLNQPQHF
>-|TRBD1|TRBJ2-1|TRBV12-3/TRBV12-4
TGTGCCAGCAGCTGGGGACAGATTGAGCAGTTCTTC
CASSWGQIEQFF
>-|TRBD1|TRBJ1-2|TRBV6-1
TGTGCCAGCAGTGACAGGACAGGGGGCATAGCTAACTATGGCTACACCTTC
CASSDRTGGIANYGYTF
>-|TRBD2|TRBJ2-3|TRBV7-9
TGTGCCAGCAGCTTGCCGGGGAGGGCTACGCAGTATTTT
CASSLPGRATQYF
>-|TRBD1|TRBJ2-7|TRBV19
TGTGCCAGTAGTCTCGGGACAGCTTACGAGCAGTACTTC
CASSLGTAYEQYF
>-|-|TRBJ1-5|TRBV12-5
TGTGCTAGTGGTTTGGTAAATTACAGGGCGAACGAAGTCAATCAGCCCCAGCATTTT
CASGLVNYRANEVNQPQHF
>-|TRBD1|TRBJ2-5|TRBV18
TGTGCCAGCTCCCAATTCGGGGGACAGGATCAAGAGACCCAGTACTTC
CASSQFGGQDQETQYF
>-|-|TRBJ2-2|TRBV11-1
TGTGCCAGCAGCAACGACATCTTGACAGGGGAGCTGTTTTTT
CASSNDILTGELFF
>-|TRBD2|TRBJ2-3|TRBV7-3
TGTGCCAGCAGCCTTACTAGCGGCCTGGATGGAGATACGCAGTATTTT
CASSLTSGLDGDTQYF
>-|-|TRBJ1-1|TRBV5-4
TGTGCCAGCAGCCCGGGGGGAATGAACACTGAAGCTTTCTTT
CASSPGGMNTEAFF
>-|-|TRBJ1-3|TRBV7-9
TGTGCCAGCAGCTTAGACAGGGTCTCTGGAAACACCATATATTTT
CASSLDRVSGNTIYF
>once|-|TRBJ2-2|TRBV5-4
TGTGCCAGCAGCTTGGCTGCTCGGGGAACCGGGGAGCTGTTTTTT
CASSLAARGTGELFF
>-|TRBD2|TRBJ2-1|TRBV18
TGTGCCAGCTCGGATGGACTAGCGGGGGTCGGGAATGAGCAGTTCTTC
CASSDGLAGVGNEQFF
>-|TRBD1|TRBJ2-5|TRBV18
TGTGCCAGCTCACCCAGGACAGGGAATTTACAAGAGACCCAGTACTTC
CASSPRTGNLQETQYF
>-|-|TRBJ2-2|TRBV9
TGTGCCAGCAGCCCCGCCGGGGGGCTAGGACCCGGGGAGCTGTTTTTT
CASSPAGGLGPGELFF
>-|-|TRBJ1-2|TRBV15
TGTGCCACCAGCGTCCGGGATTCTTCCTATGGCTACACCTTC
CATSVRDSSYGYTF
>-|-|TRBJ1-5|TRBV6-5
TGTGCCAGCAGGCCCGGAGACAGTGTCAATCAGCCCCAGCATTTT
CASRPGDSVNQPQHF
>once|-|TRBJ1-6|TRBV7-9
TGTGCCAGCAGCAACGGACAGTATAATTCACCCCTCCACTTT
CASSNGQYNSPLHF
>-|TRBD1|TRBJ2-1|TRBV11-2
TGTGCCAGCAGCCGAATCGACAGGGGGCTAGGAAATGAGCAGTTCTTC
CASSRIDRGLGNEQFF
>-|TRBD2|TRBJ2-5|TRBV5-4
TGTGCCAGCAGCCGTCAGTCCGGGGGGGCCCCCGCAGAGACCCAGTACTTC
CASSRQSGGAPAETQYF